The 29 T cell receptor beta chains reported below all come from one sample, sequenced in a study of CD8+ T cells in alopecia areata. Extracted RNA was reverse transcribed into cDNA, the sequencing template. Libraries were prepared by immunoSEQ multiplex PCR; TCRdb keeps only in-frame clonotypes and omits some of them. This sample has about 100,000 clones, with 84% found just once. Documented treatment: oral pan-JAK inhibitor, 5-10 mg twice daily. Sample: CD8+ T cells sorted from blood, taken at week 24, from a patient treated with tofacitinib. Receptors originate from a human donor with alopecia areata.

By sample fraction, this clone is medium-sized. V usage is TRBV11-3 and J usage is TRBJ2-3, with D possibly matching TRBD2 (5 bases). The CDR3 totals 17 residues. Germline values: CDR1 SGHNT, CDR2 YENEEA. Trimming shortened V by 1 base and J by 2 bases, and 16 bases separated the two germline ends. The CDR3 region has the DNA TGTGCCAGCAGCTTAGGGGTGGCACTAGGAACCACAGATACGCAGTATTTT. It codes for CASSLGVALGTTDTQYF.

The sample holds one count of this clone. V usage is TRBV7-8 and J usage is TRBJ2-7, with D possibly matching TRBD1 (6 bases). The CDR3 sequence is 14 residues long. V shed 2 bases and J shed 6 bases, with 14 bases lying between them. CDR1 is SGHVS and CDR2 is FQNEAQ in the germline V gene. This CDR3 is CASSLIQGPAEQYF. The CDR3 coding sequence is TGTGCCAGCAGCTTAATACAGGGCCCGGCCGAGCAGTACTTC.

This clone was found a few times. This chain joins TRBV11-2 and TRBJ2-1; possible D gene TRBD2, 6 bases. The germline gives CDR1 SGHAT, CDR2 FQNNGV. CDR3 length: 16 amino acids. Trimming removed 1 base from V and 4 bases from J, with 14 bases in between. CDR3 sequence: CASSLGPSGDYNEQFF. CDR3 coding DNA: TGTGCCAGCAGCTTAGGGCCCTCGGGGGATTACAATGAGCAGTTCTTC.

The V gene is TRBV4-1, the J gene TRBJ1-6; no definite D call. In germline, CDR1 is MGHRA, CDR2 YSYEKL. Trimming shortened V by 1 base and J by 4 bases, and 17 bases separated the two germline ends. CDR3 length: 18 residues. As DNA, the CDR3 is TGCGCCAGCAGCCAAGGTCCGGAAGGCGGCAGTTATAATTCACCCCTCCACTTT. Its protein is CASSQGPEGGSYNSPLHF.

The chain employs TRBV4-2 and TRBJ1-5; no clear D gene. Between the trimmed V and J ends, which lost 0 bases and 1 base, there was a span of 10 bases. This CDR3 contains 16 residues. Germline-derived CDR1 and CDR2 are LGHNA and YNFKEQ. The CDR3 sequence: CASSQEWSGSNQPQHF. The DNA of the CDR3 is TGTGCCAGCAGCCAAGAGTGGTCTGGGAGCAATCAGCCCCAGCATTTT.

The J gene is TRBJ1-1, the V gene TRBV2; D is possibly TRBD1 (6 bases). V was pared by 4 bases and J by 6 bases, with 9 bases between. The CDR3 sequence is 12 residues long. CDR1 is SNHLY, CDR2 FYNNEI, per germline. For the CDR3, the DNA is TGTGCCAGCAGTGGGGGGACACCTGAAGCTTTCTTT. Translation gives CASSGGTPEAFF.

V gene TRBV5-1 combines with J gene TRBJ2-1; D is ambiguous. Between the trimmed V and J ends, which lost 3 bases and 6 bases, there was a span of 10 bases. Germline V gene lookup returns CDR1 SGHRS and CDR2 YFSETQ. The CDR3 length is 13 residues. The CDR3 nucleotides are TGCGCCAGCAGCTGGGTAGAGAGCAATGAGCAGTTCTTC. This encodes CASSWVESNEQFF. Variable domain in full (rest from reference TRBV5-1 and TRBJ2-1): KAGVTQTPRYLIKTRGQQVTLSCSPISGHRSVSWYQQTPGQGLQFLFEYFSETQRNKGNFPGRFSGRQFSNSRSEMNVSTLELGDSALYLCASSWVESNEQFFGPGTRLTVL.

The gene calls are TRBV15 and TRBJ2-1; the D is unclear. This CDR3 is built from 14 residues. Germline loops: CDR1 LNHNV, CDR2 YYDKDF (reference sequence). Trimming left V 1 base short and J 3 bases short, with 7 bases between. The CDR3 DNA reads as TGTGCCACCAGCAGAGTGAGTGTCTACAATGAGCAGTTCTTC. Encoded protein: CATSRVSVYNEQFF. The complete variable domain, with remaining parts taken from reference TRBV15 and TRBJ2-1, reads DAMVIQNPRYQVTQFGKPVTLSCSQTLNHNVMYWYQQKSSQAPKLLFHYYDKDFNNEADTPDNFQSRRPNTSFCFLDIRSPGLGDTAMYLCATSRVSVYNEQFFGPGTRLTVL.

This clone was counted once. The V call is TRBV6-5, the J call TRBJ2-3; perhaps TRBD2 as D (6 bases). The CDR3 runs to 13 residues. Germline assignment: CDR1 MNHEY and CDR2 SVGAGI. The V end lost 6 bases, the J end lost 2 bases, and 9 bases lay between the germline ends. In DNA, the CDR3 is TGTGCCAGCAGGGGACTCTACACAGATACGCAGTATTTT. Translated, it gives CASRGLYTDTQYF.

The chain is built from TRBV4-3 and TRBJ1-2; a possible D gene is TRBD1 (5 bases). The germline CDR1 and CDR2 sequences are LGHNA and YSLEER. V lost 1 base, J lost 8 bases, and 14 bases lay in between. The CDR3 runs 14 residues. CDR3 DNA sequence: TGCGCCAGCAGCCAAGGGCCGGGGACGGGCGGCTACACCTTC. It specifies CASSQGPGTGGYTF.

There are a few counts of this clone. The V gene is TRBV6-5, the J gene TRBJ2-1, with D maybe TRBD2 (6 bases). The CDR3 covers 14 residues. CDR1 MNHEY and CDR2 SVGAGI come from the germline V gene. Trimming pared 6 bases from V and 6 bases from J, leaving 15 bases between. The CDR3 reads CASSVLGTLNEQFF. The DNA of the CDR3 is TGTGCCAGCAGCGTTCTCGGGACTCTCAATGAGCAGTTCTTC.

In this sample, this clone turned up a few times. The chain employs TRBV4-1 and TRBJ2-3, with a possible D match to TRBD2 (5 bases). Trimming left V 0 bases short and J 2 bases short, with 9 bases between. CDR1 is MGHRA, CDR2 YSYEKL, per germline. The CDR3 runs to 15 residues. CDR3 in amino acids: CASSQEGRDTDTQYF. For the CDR3, the DNA is TGCGCCAGCAGCCAAGAAGGCCGGGACACAGATACGCAGTATTTT.

This CDR3 is CASSRIGQSNSPLHF. The CDR3 DNA is TGTGCCAGCAGCCGAATAGGACAGTCAAATTCACCCCTCCACTTT. V gene TRBV7-9 combines with J gene TRBJ1-6; possible D gene TRBD1, 6 bases. Germline V lookup: CDR1 SEHNR, CDR2 FQNEAQ (reference sequence). The CDR3 runs 15 residues. Trimming removed 5 bases from V and 7 bases from J, with 15 bases in between.

The chain uses TRBV4-1 and TRBJ2-1, with D possibly being TRBD1 or TRBD2 (5 bases each). V lost 1 base and J 8 bases, leaving 18 bases between the germline ends. From germline, CDR1 is MGHRA and CDR2 YSYEKL. The CDR3 has 16 residues. Written as DNA, the CDR3 is TGCGCCAGCAGCCAAGGGGACCCCGGGGTAGGAGATGAGCAGTTCTTC. It encodes CASSQGDPGVGDEQFF.

V is TRBV6-5 and J is TRBJ2-7; D unclear. The length of the CDR3 is 15 residues. V lost 0 bases and J lost 0, with 9 bases in between. Germline V gene sequence: CDR1 MNHEY, CDR2 SVGAGI. The CDR3 sequence: CASSYSGRASYEQYF. CDR3 nucleotides: TGTGCCAGCAGTTACTCGGGCAGAGCCTCCTACGAGCAGTACTTC.

The chain joins TRBV4-1 to TRBJ2-7; D is ambiguous. The CDR3 extends over 13 amino acids. Trimming cost V 0 bases and J 4 bases, with 7 bases left between them. CDR1 and CDR2 from the germline V gene are MGHRA and YSYEKL. The CDR3 region has the DNA TGCGCCAGCAGCCAAGACTCCGGATACGAGCAGTACTTC. The encoded protein is CASSQDSGYEQYF.

The chain recombines TRBV6-4 with TRBJ2-7; 9 bases map to TRBD1. Germline CDR1 MRHNA, CDR2 SNTAGT. With 2 bases clipped from V and 5 bases from J, the junction kept 7 bases outside the gene matches. The CDR3 consists of 15 residues. CDR3 coding DNA: TGTGCCAGCAGTGACGACGGGACAGGGAATCACGAGCAGTACTTC. Translated: CASSDDGTGNHEQYF.

J is TRBJ2-7 and V is TRBV11-3; 7 bases line up with TRBD1. Germline assignment: CDR1 SGHNT and CDR2 YENEEA. Trimming removed 6 bases from V and 4 bases from J; junction bases left unmatched: 9. The CDR3 contains 14 residues. The CDR3 nucleotides read TGTGCCAGCAGTCCCCCCGGGACAGTATACGAGCAGTACTTC. This sequence encodes CASSPPGTVYEQYF.

V usage is TRBV5-1 and J usage is TRBJ2-3; 9 positions match TRBD1. Germline trimming cut 4 bases from V and 3 bases from J; bases unmatched to any gene: 9. The CDR3 contains 16 residues. Looked up from germline, CDR1 is SGHRS and CDR2 is YFSETQ. CDR3 amino acids: CASSPLDRGLTDTQYF. CDR3 coding DNA: TGCGCCAGCAGCCCATTGGACAGGGGATTAACAGATACGCAGTATTTT. Complete variable domain (other parts from reference TRBV5-1 and TRBJ2-3): KAGVTQTPRYLIKTRGQQVTLSCSPISGHRSVSWYQQTPGQGLQFLFEYFSETQRNKGNFPGRFSGRQFSNSRSEMNVSTLELGDSALYLCASSPLDRGLTDTQYFGPGTRLTVL.

This sequence joins TRBV23-1 and TRBJ2-5, with unresolved D. TRBV23-1 is designated an ORF whose function remains uncertain. Trimming pared 10 bases from V and 6 bases from J, leaving 18 bases between. This CDR3 comprises 13 residues. For the CDR3, the DNA is TGCGCCACCGGCCACGAGGTTGGAAAGACCCAGTACTTC. This gives the protein CATGHEVGKTQYF.

This chain links TRBV27 with TRBJ2-2; no firm D call. CDR1 and CDR2 (germline): MNHEY, SMNVEV (reference sequence). The germline V and J ends were trimmed by 4 bases and 4 bases, with 7 bases remaining between them. This CDR3 contains 13 residues. The CDR3 spells CASSWVGTGELFF. The CDR3 nucleotides read TGTGCCAGCAGTTGGGTCGGCACCGGGGAGCTGTTTTTT.

The J gene is TRBJ2-1, the V gene TRBV7-9, with TRBD2 matching over 9 bases. V lost 4 bases to trimming and J lost 10 bases; unmatched junction nucleotides: 11. Germline assignment: CDR1 SEHNR and CDR2 FQNEAQ (reference sequence). This CDR3 has 15 residues. CDR3 sequence: CASSSKGGGANEQFF. CDR3 sequence (DNA): TGTGCCAGCAGCTCGAAGGGCGGGGGGGCCAACGAGCAGTTCTTC.

This chain connects TRBV6-6 to TRBJ2-1, with D possibly TRBD1 on 6 matching bases. V shed 6 bases and J shed 2 bases, with 11 bases lying between them. The CDR3 spans 14 residues. Germline V gene sequence: CDR1 MNHNY, CDR2 SVGAGI (reference sequence). The CDR3 DNA follows: TGTGCCAGCAGGACAGGAAAAACCTACAATGAGCAGTTCTTC. Its protein is CASRTGKTYNEQFF.

J is TRBJ2-7 and V is TRBV6-1; 10 bases are a match to TRBD1. With V trimmed by 3 bases and J by 4 bases, 6 bases remained unmatched. The germline CDR1 and CDR2 sequences are MNHNS and SASEGT. This CDR3 region has 15 residues. The CDR3 spells CASSESPGQGYEQYF. The CDR3 nucleotides read TGTGCCAGCAGTGAGAGCCCGGGACAGGGGTACGAGCAGTACTTC.

The chain joins TRBV5-1 to TRBJ2-3; tentatively, D is TRBD1 (5 bases). CDR3 length equals 15 residues. Germline V gives CDR1 SGHRS, CDR2 YFSETQ. V was pared by 0 bases and J by 0 bases, with 8 bases between. CDR3: CASSLEGASTDTQYF. The DNA for the CDR3 is TGCGCCAGCAGCTTGGAAGGGGCTAGCACAGATACGCAGTATTTT.

The chain is built from TRBV27 and TRBJ2-1; D is uncertain. Per the germline V gene, CDR1 is MNHEY and CDR2 is SMNVEV (reference sequence). The length of the CDR3 is 12 residues. Trimming removed 0 bases from V and 10 bases from J, with 7 bases in between. CDR3 region: CASSLSGREQFF. The CDR3 nucleotides read TGTGCCAGCAGTTTATCGGGCCGAGAGCAGTTCTTC.

The J gene is TRBJ2-5, the V gene TRBV29-1, with D perhaps assigned TRBD1 or TRBD2 (5 bases each). Trimming pared 0 bases from V and 2 bases from J, leaving 16 bases between. The CDR3 is made up of 16 amino acids. The germline V gene has CDR1 SQVTM and CDR2 ANQGSEA. The CDR3 DNA reads as TGCAGCGTTGAAGATGGGCTCCGGGACGTTCAAGAGACCCAGTACTTC. Amino acids: CSVEDGLRDVQETQYF.

This chain uses TRBV15 with TRBJ2-1, with TRBD2 matching over 10 bases. CDR1 and CDR2 (germline): LNHNV, YYDKDF (reference sequence). Trimming cost V 3 bases and J 6 bases; bases outside gene matches: 5. CDR3 length: 15 amino acids. The CDR3: CATSSGLAESNEQFF. CDR3 DNA: TGTGCCACCAGCAGCGGACTAGCGGAGTCCAATGAGCAGTTCTTC.

The chain recombines TRBV5-1 with TRBJ2-6; TRBD1 aligns across 7 bases. With V trimmed by 3 bases and J by 0 bases, 12 bases remained unmatched. CDR1 and CDR2 (germline): SGHRS, YFSETQ. The CDR3 contains 19 residues. The CDR3 reads CASSSTPGGAFSGANVLTF. CDR3 DNA sequence: TGCGCCAGCAGCTCGACCCCAGGGGGTGCCTTCTCTGGGGCCAACGTCCTGACTTTC.